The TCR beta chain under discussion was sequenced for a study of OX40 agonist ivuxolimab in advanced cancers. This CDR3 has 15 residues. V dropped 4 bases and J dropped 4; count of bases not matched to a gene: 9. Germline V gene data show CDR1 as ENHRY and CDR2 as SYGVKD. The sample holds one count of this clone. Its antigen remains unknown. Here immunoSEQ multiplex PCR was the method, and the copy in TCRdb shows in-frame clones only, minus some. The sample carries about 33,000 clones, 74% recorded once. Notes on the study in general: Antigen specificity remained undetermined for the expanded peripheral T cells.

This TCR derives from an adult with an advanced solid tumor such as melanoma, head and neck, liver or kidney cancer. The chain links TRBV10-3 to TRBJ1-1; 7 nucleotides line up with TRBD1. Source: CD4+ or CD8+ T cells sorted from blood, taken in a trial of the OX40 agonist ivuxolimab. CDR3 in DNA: TGTGCCATCAGTGGACAGGGAGTTGTTATCACTGAAGCTTTCTTT. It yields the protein CAISGQGVVITEAFF.